The 20 T cell receptor beta chains given below trace back to one sample, sequenced in a study of control samples from healthy donors and cancer patients. The table came from immunoSEQ multiplex PCR; TCRdb's copy has only in-frame clones and leaves some out. The repertoire holds about 120,000 clones, with approximately 88% as singletons. Sequenced: blood. The receptors were gathered from a man aged 35 to 55 in good health.

This clone was detected a few times. Here the CDR3 reads CASIGSHYQPQHF. CDR3 nucleotides: TGTGCCAGCATAGGGTCACATTATCAGCCCCAGCATTTT. This rearrangement joins TRBV6-5 to TRBJ1-5; D unresolved. This CDR3 is built from 13 residues. The V gene's germline CDR1 is MNHEY and CDR2 SVGAGI. Trimming stripped 7 bases from V and 5 bases from J, with 12 bases between.

V gene TRBV15 combines with J gene TRBJ2-3; 8 bases map to TRBD2. V dropped 3 bases and J dropped 3; count of bases not matched to a gene: 8. The CDR3 has 16 amino acids. Germline CDR1 is LNHNV and CDR2 is YYDKDF (reference sequence). The CDR3 coding sequence is TGTGCCACCAGCAGGTGGACGGGGGGGATTACAGATACGCAGTATTTT. Its protein product is CATSRWTGGITDTQYF.

Worth noting for this clone: One end of the junction does not line up with germline, which may come from a read error. The chain employs TRBV5-1 and TRBJ2-5; TRBD1 agrees at 9 bases. CDR3 length equals 16 residues. CDR1 and CDR2 (germline): SGHRS, YFSETQ. The CDR3 DNA reads as TGCGCCAGCAGCTTCCCCGGGACAGGGAACCACGAGACCCAGTACTTC. This translates into CASSFPGTGNHETQYF.

As concerns this clone: Distinct nucleotide sequences in the sample also encode this CDR3. The chain has TRBV6-5 and TRBJ1-1; D unclear. This CDR3 is 13 amino acids long. The V gene lost 1 base and the J gene lost 2 bases, with 5 bases spanning the gap. Germline CDR1 is MNHEY and CDR2 is SVGAGI. CDR3 sequence: CASSYLANTEAFF. The CDR3 DNA sequence: TGTGCCAGCAGTTACTTAGCTAACACTGAAGCTTTCTTT.

V usage is TRBV2 and J usage is TRBJ2-7; D uncertain. Germline-derived CDR1 and CDR2 are SNHLY and FYNNEI. The CDR3 extends over 13 amino acids. V lost 3 bases and J 3 bases, leaving 9 bases between the germline ends. The CDR3 DNA sequence: TGTGCCAGCAGTGAGCCCGGCTACTACGAGCAGTACTTC. Translated: CASSEPGYYEQYF.

This clone was detected once. The J gene is TRBJ1-1, the V gene TRBV5-6; D is ambiguous. This CDR3 spans 15 amino acids. V lost 4 bases, J lost 1 base, and 14 bases lay in between. Germline V gene lookup returns CDR1 SGHDT and CDR2 YYEEEE. The CDR3 bases are TGTGCCAGCAGCCTCTTCGGGAGGGCGAACACTGAAGCTTTCTTT. Its protein product is CASSLFGRANTEAFF.

The table lists this clone with a count of one. This chain joins TRBV30 and TRBJ1-6; 10 bases are shared with TRBD1. In germline, CDR1 is GTSNPN, CDR2 SVGIG (reference sequence). V lost 3 bases, J lost 3 bases, and 8 bases stayed unmatched. The CDR3 spans 17 residues. The CDR3 bases are TGTGCCTGGAGCCCAAAGGGACAGGGGATCTATAATTCACCCCTCCACTTT. Its protein product is CAWSPKGQGIYNSPLHF.

The CDR3 nucleotides read TGTGCCAGCAGTTACCTCAGCGGGGGGGCCTACAATGAGCAGTTCTTC. Its protein is CASSYLSGGAYNEQFF. V and J are TRBV6-6 and TRBJ2-1, with 10 positions matching TRBD2. This CDR3 has 16 amino acids. Losses at the gene ends were 2 bases for V and 2 bases for J; bases not matched to a gene: 3. CDR1 MNHNY and CDR2 SVGAGI come from the germline V gene (reference sequence).

In DNA form, the CDR3 reads TGCGCCAGCAGCCTGGGACAGGGCCTAGGAGAGACCCAGTACTTC. Translation: CASSLGQGLGETQYF. The chain carries TRBV5-1 and TRBJ2-5, with TRBD1 matching 9 bases. The CDR3 spans 15 residues. V shed 4 bases and J 4 bases; nucleotides not matched to a gene: 8. In germline, CDR1 is SGHRS, CDR2 YFSETQ.

The J gene is TRBJ2-1, the V gene TRBV24-1; D perhaps matches TRBD1 (6 bases). The CDR3 is 13 amino acids. CDR1 KGHDR and CDR2 SFDVKD come from the germline V gene. The germline V and J ends were trimmed by 4 bases and 7 bases, with 10 bases remaining between them. The CDR3 DNA sequence: TGTGCCACCAGTGAACCAAGGGGGAATGAGCAGTTCTTC. It encodes CATSEPRGNEQFF.

The chain combines TRBV10-1 with TRBJ2-2; 8 bases agree with TRBD2. Germline V gene lookup returns CDR1 WNHNN and CDR2 SYGVQD (reference sequence). Unmatched junction bases numbered 5, after V lost 0 bases and J lost 2 bases. The CDR3 is made up of 17 amino acids. The DNA of the CDR3 is TGCGCCAGCAGTGAGTCTAGCGGGGAAAGTAACACCGGGGAGCTGTTTTTT. Protein: CASSESSGESNTGELFF.

This chain connects TRBV19 to TRBJ1-5, with TRBD1 as a possible D gene (5 bases). This CDR3 is built from 14 residues. Looked up from germline, CDR1 is LNHDA and CDR2 is SQIVND (reference sequence). V was cut by 6 bases and J by 1 base, with 10 bases left in between. As DNA, the CDR3 is TGTGCCAGTAGCCCGGGGGAAAGCAATCAGCCCCAGCATTTT. Translation: CASSPGESNQPQHF.

In the case of this clone: This sample also contains other DNA sequences that code for the same CDR3. V and J are TRBV24-1 and TRBJ2-3; D is unclear. CDR1 is KGHDR and CDR2 is SFDVKD in the germline V gene. V was cut by 0 bases and J by 1 base, with 4 bases left in between. This CDR3 comprises 14 residues. CDR3 sequence (DNA): TGTGCCACCAGTGATTTGCGGGGCACAGATACGCAGTATTTT. This translates into CATSDLRGTDTQYF.

This chain links TRBV4-1 with TRBJ1-4; no clear D gene. There are 15 residues in the CDR3. CDR1 is MGHRA, CDR2 YSYEKL, per germline. V gave up 0 bases and J gave up 3 bases, with 8 bases separating them. CDR3 nucleotide sequence: TGCGCCAGCAGCCAAGATCGGGGTTCTAATGAAAAACTGTTTTTT. Translating it yields CASSQDRGSNEKLFF.

This rearrangement joins TRBV25-1 to TRBJ1-5; possibly TRBD1 for D (6 bases). Trimming shortened V by 10 bases and J by 2 bases, and 12 bases separated the two germline ends. Per germline, CDR1 MGHDK and CDR2 SYGVNS. This CDR3 comprises 13 residues. The DNA for the CDR3 is TGTGCCAACAGGGTCTGGGGCAATCAGCCCCAGCATTTT. As protein: CANRVWGNQPQHF.

The rearrangement uses TRBV15 and TRBJ1-3; D is perhaps TRBD1 (5 bases). This CDR3 is built from 18 residues. Germline loops: CDR1 LNHNV, CDR2 YYDKDF (reference sequence). V lost 0 bases and J lost 0, with 15 bases in between. The CDR3 DNA follows: TGTGCCACCAGCAGAGAACGGGACGCGAGCTTCTCTGGAAACACCATATATTTT. This sequence encodes CATSRERDASFSGNTIYF. Full variable domain (rest looked up from reference TRBV15 and TRBJ1-3): DAMVIQNPRYQVTQFGKPVTLSCSQTLNHNVMYWYQQKSSQAPKLLFHYYDKDFNNEADTPDNFQSRRPNTSFCFLDIRSPGLGDTAMYLCATSRERDASFSGNTIYFGEGSWLTVV.

This chain joins TRBV11-3 and TRBJ1-3; D remains ambiguous. Trimming pared 2 bases from V and 0 bases from J, leaving 5 bases between. Looked up from germline, CDR1 is SGHNT and CDR2 is YENEEA. This CDR3 comprises 14 residues. The CDR3 coding sequence is TGTGCCAGCAGCTTAAGCGGCTCTGGAAACACCATATATTTT. Its protein is CASSLSGSGNTIYF. Full variable domain (rest looked up from reference TRBV11-3 and TRBJ1-3): EAGVVQSPRYKIIEKKQPVAFWCNPISGHNTLYWYLQNLGQGPELLIRYENEEAVDDSQLPKDRFSAERLKGVDSTLKIQPAELGDSAVYLCASSLSGSGNTIYFGEGSWLTVV.

The V call is TRBV23-1, the J call TRBJ2-7; 10 bases are a match to TRBD1. TRBV23-1 belongs to the ORF category, with a function that is uncertain. J was trimmed by 9 bases and V by 11 bases; bases with no gene match: 13. The CDR3 is made up of 13 amino acids. The DNA for the CDR3 is TGCGCCGACAGCGGGACAGGGGAGGGACGGCAGTACTTC. Translating it yields CADSGTGEGRQYF.

The V call is TRBV27, the J call TRBJ2-3, with TRBD1 matching 7 bases. The CDR3 consists of 16 residues. V gave up 5 bases and J gave up 0 bases; unmatched junction bases: 8. Germline CDR1 and CDR2: MNHEY and SMNVEV (reference sequence). Written as DNA, the CDR3 is TGTGCCAGCAGTGGGGACAGCCGACCTAGCACAGATACGCAGTATTTT. Residues: CASSGDSRPSTDTQYF.

The chain has TRBV4-3 and TRBJ1-5; D is uncertain. CDR3 size: 14 residues. CDR1 and CDR2 from the germline V gene are LGHNA and YSLEER. Deletions cut 1 base from V and 4 bases from J, with 8 bases between. The CDR3 spells CASSQGSANQPQHF. The CDR3 nucleotides are TGCGCCAGCAGCCAAGGGTCAGCTAATCAGCCCCAGCATTTT.